The entry that follows covers one T cell receptor beta chain sequence. There is no known antigen for this receptor. No much larger clone exists at a distance of one base, and base qualities are not known. Including cysteine and phenylalanine, the CDR3 has 13 amino acids. Kept here is only the CDR3 DNA, which spans 39 bases and is read in frame from base 1. Cut back by 7 bases and 6 bases, the V and J ends lie 15 bases apart. From the germline V gene (reference sequence), CDR1 is SEHNR and CDR2 is FQNEAQ. The immunoSEQ Assay, a bias-controlled multiplex PCR, was used to amplify TCRbeta CDR3 regions from genomic DNA. The published analysis was carried out like this. The number of nucleated cells in each sample was estimated from the amplification of reference gene primers within the assay. To quantify the absolute abundance of each unique TCRbeta CDR3 rearrangement, sequence reads were collapsed and filtered. For each sample, productive Simpson clonality was calculated as the square root of Simpson's diversity index over productive rearrangements. The source is immuneACCESS, and TCRdb retained only in-frame sequences with V and J called. Part of the clones is not carried over; for the studies checked, unresolved V genes explain less than half of this, and the remainder is unexplained. V and J calls and clone size come straight from that table; D and trimming were deduced from the DNA. In all, the sample holds about 210,000 clones, and about 84% of those were seen once. The ten largest clones take up approximately 8% of the sample.

The data belong to a study of blood T cell repertoires in COVID-19 (dated by TCRdb to 2018 to 2020). The study in broad terms: Collaborator samples came from the United States, Italy and Spain and covered acute and convalescent phases of COVID-19. The prospective study material was composed of cDNA or gDNA derived from T cells, B-cell-depleted T cells, or PBMCs. The dataset comprised deeply sampled blood TCRbeta repertoires from subjects exposed to, actively infected with, or recovered from COVID-19. The repertoires were made available in a free public database intended to serve as a resource for research on the immune response to SARS-CoV-2. The samples were drawn from two sources: the first 160 participants of the ongoing ImmuneRACE study, and 950 to 1,500 subjects contributed by 6 global collaborators. Nearly every sample came with metadata listing a de-identified subject ID, COVID-19 status, age in years and sex. Where HLA class I and class II types were available, the types were taken from metadata supplied by the sample provider, not from assay-based typing. The paper as a whole reports these results and caveats: How much clinical and demographic metadata was included differed by source and by participant, and the metadata was provided uncurated.

One collaborating source in Seattle enrolled patients while the patients were actively infected and followed the patients over time throughout the course of disease. Each collaborating institution followed its own protocols to collect whole blood in K2EDTA tubes. For TCRbeta analysis, collaborator samples were shipped as frozen whole blood, as isolated PBMCs, or as DNA extracted from either sample type. The chain uses TRBV7-9 and TRBJ1-2, with no confident D gene call. This TCR was recovered from a woman aged 80 or over with COVID-19, enrolled during active disease. Input material: peripheral blood. CDR3 reads: CASTRAPGNGYTF. Here is the DNA: TGTGCCAGCACCCGAGCACCGGGGAATGGCTACACCTTC.